These T cell receptor beta chains were read from a single sample in a study of glioma-infiltrating T cells. MiXCR was run by TCRdb on the multiplex PCR reads, yielding one entry per CDR3 protein. The sample lists fewer than 200,000 distinct CDR3 sequences; more than 25% were seen once. Input material: glioma tissue, nonneoplastic brain tissue, or PBMCs (not recorded which). Every receptor here comes from a human donor with low-grade glioma or glioblastoma, undergoing nonglioma brain surgery, or in good health (not recorded which). Both conserved end residues are part of each CDR3. A D gene is named only where the DNA matches it firmly. Expanded clones get a size class; other rows say once, few or many, or leave the size out.

d_call,j_call,v_call,clone_size,cdr3_aa,cdr3_nt
TRBD2,TRBJ2-3,TRBV7-2,.,CASSPRLAGVTDTQYF,TGTGCCAGCAGCCCCCGACTAGCGGGAGTTACAGATACGCAGTATTTT
TRBD2,TRBJ2-2,TRBV12-3/TRBV12-4,.,CASSLSGRAPGELFF,TGTGCCAGCAGTCTTAGCGGGAGGGCCCCCGGGGAGCTGTTTTTT
.,TRBJ2-7,TRBV20-1,.,CSLHSKYSYEHYF,TGCAGTTTACATTCTAAATATTCCTACGAGCATTACTTC
.,TRBJ1-2,TRBV5-4,.,CASSENQESNGYTF,TGTGCCAGCAGCGAAAACCAAGAAAGTAATGGCTACACCTTC
TRBD1,TRBJ1-2,TRBV5-4,.,CASSLGPGGADYGYTF,TGTGCCAGCAGCCTGGGCCCAGGGGGCGCGGACTATGGCTACACCTTC
.,TRBJ1-3,TRBV12-3/TRBV12-4,.,CASRPGRSGGGNTIYF,TGTGCCAGCAGACCCGGGAGATCCGGAGGGGGAAACACCATATATTTT
.,TRBJ2-2,TRBV7-2,many,CASSRSGSRNTGELFF,TGTGCCAGCAGCCGATCTGGGAGCCGCAACACCGGGGAGCTGTTTTTT
TRBD1,TRBJ2-7,TRBV5-6,.,CASSSRWSGGSYEQYF,TGTGCCAGCAGCTCCCGGTGGTCAGGGGGTTCCTACGAGCAGTACTTC
.,TRBJ1-4,TRBV20-1,many,CSASRDLNEKLFF,TGCAGTGCTAGCCGGGACCTTAATGAAAAACTGTTTTTT
TRBD1,TRBJ1-2,TRBV10-3,few,CAISESRDSDGYTF,TGTGCCATCAGTGAGTCGAGGGACAGCGATGGCTACACCTTC
TRBD2,TRBJ2-2,TRBV7-9,few,CASSRAGTSRNTGELFF,TGTGCCAGCAGCCGAGCAGGGACTAGCCGGAACACCGGGGAGCTGTTTTTT
TRBD2,TRBJ2-1,TRBV7-9,.,CASSSGGSSYNEQFF,TGTGCCAGCAGCTCGGGGGGGAGCTCCTACAATGAGCAGTTCTTC
.,TRBJ2-1,TRBV27,many,CATWPLELSSYNEQFF,TGTGCCACCTGGCCGCTAGAGCTTAGCTCCTACAATGAGCAGTTCTTC
.,TRBJ1-4,TRBV19,few,CASNGAYRNEKLFF,TGTGCCAGCAACGGGGCTTACCGTAATGAAAAACTGTTTTTT
.,TRBJ2-1,TRBV27,.,CASSFILEGHYEQFF,TGTGCCAGCAGTTTTATCCTAGAAGGGCACTATGAGCAGTTCTTC
TRBD2,TRBJ2-7,TRBV12-3/TRBV12-4,.,CASSSGLAGHYEQYF,TGTGCCAGCAGTTCCGGACTAGCGGGGCACTACGAGCAGTACTTC
.,TRBJ1-4,TRBV4-2,few,CASSPSGGATNEKLFF,TGTGCCAGCAGCCCCAGTGGGGGTGCAACTAATGAAAAACTGTTTTTT
TRBD2,TRBJ2-3,TRBV6-1,many,CASSNSGTSGKDTQYF,TGTGCCAGCAGTAATTCCGGGACTAGCGGGAAAGATACGCAGTATTTT
.,TRBJ1-5,TRBV30,.,CAWSDTPNQPQHF,TGTGCCTGGAGTGATACCCCCAATCAGCCCCAGCATTTT
.,TRBJ1-5,TRBV19,many,CASSPDRTNQPQHF,TGTGCCAGTAGCCCCGACAGGACCAATCAGCCCCAGCATTTT
TRBD2,TRBJ2-7,TRBV6-2/TRBV6-3,many,CASSLTGGRASYEQYF,TGTGCCAGCAGCCTAACCGGCGGGAGGGCCTCCTACGAGCAGTACTTC
.,TRBJ2-5,TRBV6-1,.,CASSQGRESETQYF,TGTGCCAGCAGTCAGGGGCGGGAATCAGAGACCCAGTACTTC
.,TRBJ2-5,TRBV5-1,once,CASSLVSSPRQETQYF,TGCGCCAGCAGCTTGGTGTCTAGTCCCCGCCAAGAGACCCAGTACTTC
.,TRBJ1-2,TRBV18,many,CASSPREANGYTF,TGTGCCAGCTCACCGCGGGAGGCCAATGGCTACACCTTC
.,TRBJ2-1,TRBV7-9,many,CASSFQGLLTPHEQFF,TGTGCCAGCAGCTTTCAGGGCCTACTTACCCCGCATGAGCAGTTCTTC
TRBD2,TRBJ2-1,TRBV7-9,few,CASSSSGTSGSYSYNEQFF,TGTGCCAGCAGCTCTTCCGGGACTAGCGGTTCTTACTCCTACAATGAGCAGTTCTTC
.,TRBJ2-3,TRBV27,many,CASSLIALGQGTEHTDTQYF,TGTGCCAGCAGTCTTATTGCCCTGGGGCAGGGAACAGAACACACAGATACGCAGTATTTT
TRBD1,TRBJ1-1,TRBV4-1,once,CATSHVQGYAFF,TGCGCCACAAGCCATGTACAGGGGTATGCTTTCTTT